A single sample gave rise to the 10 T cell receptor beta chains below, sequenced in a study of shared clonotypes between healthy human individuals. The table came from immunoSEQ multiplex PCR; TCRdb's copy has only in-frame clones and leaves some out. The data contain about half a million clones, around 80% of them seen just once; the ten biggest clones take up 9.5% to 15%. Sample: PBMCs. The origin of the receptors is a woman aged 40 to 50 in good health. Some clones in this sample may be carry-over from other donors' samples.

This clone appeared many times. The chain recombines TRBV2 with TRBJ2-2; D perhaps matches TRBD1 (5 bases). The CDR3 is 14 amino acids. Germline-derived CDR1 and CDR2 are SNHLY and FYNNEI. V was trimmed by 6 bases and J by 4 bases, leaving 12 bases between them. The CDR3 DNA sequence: TGTGCCAGCAGCCCGTTGACAGTCACCGGGGAGCTGTTTTTT. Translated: CASSPLTVTGELFF.

The CDR3, as DNA: TGTGCCAGCAGTGGACACAGGCAGAAGAACACTGAAGCTTTCTTT. Its translation is CASSGHRQKNTEAFF. The chain combines TRBV25-1 with TRBJ1-1, with TRBD1 as a possible D gene (5 bases). Germline CDR1 MGHDK, CDR2 SYGVNS. This CDR3 contains 15 residues. V was trimmed by 4 bases and J by 1 base, leaving 13 bases between them.

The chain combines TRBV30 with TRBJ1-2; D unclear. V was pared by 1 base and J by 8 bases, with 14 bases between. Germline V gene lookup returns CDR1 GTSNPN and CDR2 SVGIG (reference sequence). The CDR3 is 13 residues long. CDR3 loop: CAWSESGVRGYTF. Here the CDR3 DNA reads TGTGCCTGGAGTGAATCGGGCGTCAGGGGCTACACCTTC.

The CDR3 sequence is CASSSDSSSGANVLTF. The DNA of the CDR3 is TGCGCCAGCAGCTCGGACAGTAGCTCTGGGGCCAACGTCCTGACTTTC. The chain employs TRBV5-1 and TRBJ2-6, with a weak D call TRBD1 (6 bases). Deletions cut 3 bases from V and 0 bases from J, with 10 bases between. This CDR3 is built from 16 residues. Germline lookup yields CDR1 SGHRS and CDR2 YFSETQ.

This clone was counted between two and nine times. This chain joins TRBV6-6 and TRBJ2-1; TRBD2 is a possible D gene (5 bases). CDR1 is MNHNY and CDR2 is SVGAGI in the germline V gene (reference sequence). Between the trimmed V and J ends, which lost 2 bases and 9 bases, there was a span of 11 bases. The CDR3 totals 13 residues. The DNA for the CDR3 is TGTGCCAGCAGTTACGGGGAGCTGGGTGAGCAGTTCTTC. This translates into CASSYGELGEQFF.

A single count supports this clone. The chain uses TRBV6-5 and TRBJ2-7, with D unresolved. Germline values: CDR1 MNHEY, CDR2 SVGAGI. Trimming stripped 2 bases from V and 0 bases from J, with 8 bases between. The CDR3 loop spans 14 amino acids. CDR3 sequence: CASSYDWSSYEQYF. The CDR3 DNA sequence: TGTGCCAGCAGTTACGACTGGAGCTCCTACGAGCAGTACTTC.

The CDR3 loop is CASSLKDPGYKWYETQYF. The DNA for the CDR3 is TGTGCCAGCAGTCTTAAGGACCCGGGGTACAAGTGGTATGAGACCCAGTACTTC. The chain combines TRBV28 with TRBJ2-5, with a weak D call TRBD2 (5 bases). CDR1 and CDR2 from the germline V gene are MDHEN and SYDVKM. The CDR3 contains 18 residues. Trimming left V 5 bases short and J 5 bases short, with 27 bases between.

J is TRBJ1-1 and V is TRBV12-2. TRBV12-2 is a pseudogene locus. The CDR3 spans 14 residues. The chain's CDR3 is CASRLALGGAEAFF. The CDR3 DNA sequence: TGTGCAAGTCGCTTAGCGTTGGGGGGAGCTGAAGCTTTCTTT.

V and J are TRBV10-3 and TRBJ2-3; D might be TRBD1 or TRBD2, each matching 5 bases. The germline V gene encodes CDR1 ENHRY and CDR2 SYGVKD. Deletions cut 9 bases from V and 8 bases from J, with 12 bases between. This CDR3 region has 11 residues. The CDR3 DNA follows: TGTGCCATTGCTGGGGCGGGTACGCAGTATTTT. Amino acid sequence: CAIAGAGTQYF.

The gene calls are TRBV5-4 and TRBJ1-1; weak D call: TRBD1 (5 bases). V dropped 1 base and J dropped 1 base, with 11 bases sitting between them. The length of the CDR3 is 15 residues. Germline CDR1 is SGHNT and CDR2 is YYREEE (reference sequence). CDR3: CASSLQGRPNTEAFF. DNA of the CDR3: TGTGCCAGCAGCTTGCAGGGAAGACCGAACACTGAAGCTTTCTTT.